Listed here are 6 T cell receptor beta chains from one sample, sequenced in a study of CD8 T cells in Susac syndrome. Random hexamers were used to reverse transcribe the RNA input (about 0.5 to 1 ug). In TCRdb, the immunoSEQ multiplex PCR reads were re-called with MiXCR into one record per CDR3 protein. The repertoire holds under 350,000 distinct CDR3 sequences, with roughly 94% as singletons. The sequenced material came from CD4+ T cells from PBMCs. These TCRs come from a human donor with multiple sclerosis.

This chain joins TRBV4-3 and TRBJ2-2, with D unclear. CDR3 length equals 15 residues. Trimming removed 0 bases from V and 1 base from J, with 6 bases in between. The V gene's germline CDR1 is LGHNA and CDR2 YSLEER. The CDR3 nucleotides read TGCGCCAGCAGCCAAGATCAGCGGAACACCGGGGAGCTGTTTTTT. This codes for CASSQDQRNTGELFF.

This clonotype was seen just once. The chain employs TRBV20-1 and TRBJ1-4, with D maybe TRBD1 (6 bases). Germline CDR1 is DFQATT and CDR2 is SNEGSKA (reference sequence). The CDR3 has 15 residues. V dropped 0 bases and J dropped 5 bases, with 13 bases sitting between them. CDR3 sequence: CSARDRRTDNEKLFF. CDR3 DNA sequence: TGCAGTGCTAGAGATCGTAGGACAGACAATGAAAAACTGTTTTTT.

The chain is built from TRBV5-1 and TRBJ2-1; D is undetermined. V was clipped by 0 bases and J by 8 bases, with 18 bases between them. Germline CDR1 reads SGHRS; CDR2 reads YFSETQ. The CDR3 covers 16 residues. The CDR3 DNA reads as TGCGCCAGCAGCTTGGTGGTAGTTCCCCCCTCGGATGAGCAGTTCTTC. Encoded protein: CASSLVVVPPSDEQFF.

The chain combines TRBV3-1 with TRBJ2-7; D might be TRBD2 (5 bases). Deletions cut 1 base from V and 3 bases from J, with 19 bases between. Germline V gives CDR1 LGHDT, CDR2 YNNKEL (reference sequence). The CDR3 consists of 17 residues. CDR3 coding DNA: TGTGCCAGCAGCCAAGGAGGGCCCTGGCGGTCTTACTACGAGCAGTACTTC. Protein sequence: CASSQGGPWRSYYEQYF.

The chain uses TRBV19 and TRBJ1-5; 9 positions match TRBD1. The junction had 7 bases not matched to a gene; V was cut back by 5 bases and J by 2 bases. The germline CDR1 and CDR2 sequences are LNHDA and SQIVND (reference sequence). This CDR3 contains 16 residues. DNA of the CDR3: TGTGCCAGTAGTTGGGGGACAGGGCGCGGCAATCAGCCCCAGCATTTT. This codes for CASSWGTGRGNQPQHF.

The chain combines TRBV4-1 with TRBJ1-4, with D tentatively TRBD1 (5 bases). This CDR3 has 17 residues. Germline CDR1 is MGHRA and CDR2 is YSYEKL. V was clipped by 0 bases and J by 8 bases, with 19 bases between them. The CDR3, as DNA: TGCGCCAGCAGCCAAGAGGGGATTGGACACGGGGGGGAAAAACTGTTTTTT. Translated, it gives CASSQEGIGHGGEKLFF.